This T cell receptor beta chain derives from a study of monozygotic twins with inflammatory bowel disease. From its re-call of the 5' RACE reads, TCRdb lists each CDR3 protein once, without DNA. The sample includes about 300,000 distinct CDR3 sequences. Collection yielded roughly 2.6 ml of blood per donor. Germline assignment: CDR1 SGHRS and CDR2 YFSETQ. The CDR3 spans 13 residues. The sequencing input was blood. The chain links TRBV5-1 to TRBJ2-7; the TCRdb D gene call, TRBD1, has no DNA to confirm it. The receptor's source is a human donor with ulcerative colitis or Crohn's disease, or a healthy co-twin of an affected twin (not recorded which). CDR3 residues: CASRPIQGEYEYF.